Sequencing of this TCR beta chain was carried out in a study of regulatory T cells in long-lasting Graves disease. As to time point: newly diagnosed GD, antithyroid drugs for less than 3 months. Construction of the TCR library relied on RNA isolated from PBMCs. To make TCR beta libraries, researchers used iRepertoire HTBI primers and Arm-PCR of CDR3 regions. TCRdb processed the multiplex PCR reads anew with MiXCR; each CDR3 protein has one entry. In the table there are under 700,000 distinct CDR3 sequences, roughly 15% of which are singletons. In its sample, this clonotype was seen many times. Its matching antigen is unknown. General study points: Patients with persistent disease shared some 3,000 public clonotypes, outpacing the 966 shared by new patients.

J lost 5 bases, V lost 6 bases, and 6 bases had no gene match. Germline lookup yields CDR1 SNHLY and CDR2 FYNNEI. CDR3 length: 15 residues. This same sample was also part of a study on T cells in Graves' hyperthyroidism and ophthalmopathy. Per that paper: Primed by the HTBI set, a first-round RT-PCR was run on the TCR CDR3.

The sequences come from peripheral blood mononuclear cells (PBMCs), collected at new diagnosis, from a patient treated with antithyroid drugs. This chain joins TRBV2 and TRBJ2-1, with 11 bases aligning to TRBD2. The sequence was obtained from a woman aged 40 to 65 with Graves disease. Here the CDR3 reads CASRETSGNNNEQFF. The DNA for the CDR3 is TGTGCCAGCAGGGAGACTAGCGGGAACAACAATGAGCAGTTCTTC.